Below, 14 T cell receptor beta chains from the same sample are listed, as sequenced in a study of OX40 agonist ivuxolimab in advanced cancers. Assay used: immunoSEQ multiplex PCR; TCRdb lists only in-frame clones, some missing. The table shows about 35,000 clones, with around 92% occurring only once. The source was CD4+ or CD8+ T cells sorted from blood, collected in a trial of the OX40 agonist ivuxolimab. These receptors were obtained from an adult with an advanced solid tumor such as melanoma, head and neck, liver or kidney cancer.

This rearrangement joins TRBV7-2 to TRBJ2-3; 7 bases map to TRBD1. Germline-derived CDR1 and CDR2 are SGHTA and FQGNSA. J was trimmed by 2 bases and V by 3 bases; bases with no gene match: 5. The CDR3 runs 15 residues. CDR3 protein: CASSFRDRLTDTQYF. In nucleotides, the CDR3 is TGTGCCAGCAGCTTCCGGGACAGACTCACAGATACGCAGTATTTT. The complete variable domain, with remaining parts taken from reference TRBV7-2 and TRBJ2-3, reads GAGVSQSPSNKVTEKGKDVELRCDPISGHTALYWYRQSLGQGLEFLIYFQGNSAPDKSGLPSDRFSAERTGGSVSTLTIQRTQQEDSAVYLCASSFRDRLTDTQYFGPGTRLTVL.

J is TRBJ2-1 and V is TRBV29-1; the D gene is possibly TRBD1 (6 bases). Germline CDR1 SQVTM, CDR2 ANQGSEA. Trimming removed 1 base at V and 15 bases at J, with 19 bases between. This CDR3 region has 13 residues. The CDR3 loop is CSVEVPGTRSLFF. CDR3 nucleotides: TGCAGCGTTGAAGTTCCCGGGACACGGAGTTTGTTCTTC.

The V and J genes are TRBV7-6 and TRBJ2-7, with D possibly being TRBD2 (6 bases). CDR1 SGHVS and CDR2 FNYEAQ come from the germline V gene. V lost 2 bases and J lost 3, with 8 bases in between. This CDR3 has 13 residues. The CDR3 DNA sequence: TGTGCCAGCAGCTTAACGGGGGACTACGAGCAGTACTTC. Translated, it gives CASSLTGDYEQYF.

The rearrangement links TRBV7-2 to TRBJ2-7, with D possibly being TRBD1 (5 bases). V was shortened by 3 bases and J by 2 bases, with 14 bases between the two germline ends. The CDR3 totals 15 residues. Germline V gives CDR1 SGHTA, CDR2 FQGNSA. The CDR3 reads CASSFWWGVTYEQYF. CDR3 nucleotide sequence: TGTGCCAGCAGCTTTTGGTGGGGCGTGACCTACGAGCAGTACTTC.

The gene calls are TRBV4-3 and TRBJ2-2; 10 positions match TRBD2. CDR1 is LGHNA and CDR2 is YSLEER in the germline V gene. This CDR3 is 21 amino acids long. The V segment lost 4 bases and the J segment 7 bases; nucleotides outside the gene matches: 24. CDR3 sequence reads: CASSRRQRLPPTSGTDGELFF. CDR3 DNA sequence: TGCGCCAGCAGCCGTAGACAGCGCCTCCCTCCTACTAGCGGGACTGACGGGGAGCTGTTTTTT.

This clone appeared once. This sequence joins TRBV10-3 and TRBJ2-1, with 10 nucleotides matching TRBD2. The J segment lost 8 bases and the V segment lost 3 bases, leaving 7 bases of the junction unmatched. CDR3 length: 15 amino acids. Germline CDR1 reads ENHRY; CDR2 reads SYGVKD. CDR3 sequence (DNA): TGTGCCATCAGTGAACTAGCGGGAAGGTTCGATGAGCAGTTCTTC. Its translation: CAISELAGRFDEQFF.

The chain links TRBV7-8 to TRBJ2-1, with D unresolved. Germline assignment: CDR1 SGHVS and CDR2 FQNEAQ. The CDR3 runs to 15 residues. V was pared by 3 bases and J by 5 bases, with 14 bases between. The CDR3 loop reads CASSFPQLPHNEQFF. CDR3 sequence (DNA): TGTGCCAGCAGCTTCCCCCAACTCCCCCACAATGAGCAGTTCTTC.

The V and J genes are TRBV5-6 and TRBJ1-5; D unresolved. This CDR3 has 15 residues. Germline loops: CDR1 SGHDT, CDR2 YYEEEE. With 0 bases removed from V and 6 bases from J, the gap between germline ends came to 13 bases. The CDR3 sequence is CASSLARVPAQPQHF. For the CDR3, the DNA is TGTGCCAGCAGCTTGGCCCGGGTCCCCGCTCAGCCCCAGCATTTT.

The chain is built from TRBV28 and TRBJ2-3; D gene uncertain. This CDR3 has 16 residues. CDR1 is MDHEN, CDR2 SYDVKM, per germline. Trimming pared 4 bases from V and 2 bases from J, leaving 16 bases between. This chain's CDR3 is CASSYPFPRITDTQYF. The DNA for the CDR3 is TGTGCCAGCAGTTACCCATTCCCGCGGATCACAGATACGCAGTATTTT.

The CDR3 DNA reads as TGTGCCAGCAGGGTGGGGCGGGGGCAGTTCTTC. This gives the protein CASRVGRGQFF. The V gene is TRBV11-2, the J gene TRBJ2-1; the D gene is possibly TRBD2 (6 bases). The length of the CDR3 is 11 residues. CDR1 SGHAT and CDR2 FQNNGV come from the germline V gene. V lost 6 bases, J lost 12 bases, and 12 bases lay in between.

The rearrangement links TRBV5-6 to TRBJ2-5; no clear D gene. Trimming left V 0 bases short and J 5 bases short, with 8 bases between. Germline V CDR1 and CDR2: SGHDT, YYEEEE. The CDR3 is made up of 13 amino acids. Here the CDR3 reads CASSLERRETQYF. The CDR3 coding sequence is TGTGCCAGCAGCTTGGAGAGGCGGGAGACCCAGTACTTC.

This clone has just one count. The CDR3 loop is CASSWDRAADEQFF. In nucleotides, the CDR3 is TGCGCCAGCAGCTGGGACAGGGCAGCGGATGAGCAGTTCTTC. This chain joins TRBV5-1 and TRBJ2-1; 9 bases are shared with TRBD1. Germline assignment: CDR1 SGHRS and CDR2 YFSETQ. J lost 8 bases, V lost 3 bases, and 6 bases had no gene match. CDR3 length: 14 residues.

This chain links TRBV4-1 with TRBJ2-7, with 11 nucleotides matching TRBD2. The V segment lost 3 bases and the J segment 0 bases; nucleotides outside the gene matches: 7. The CDR3 is made up of 17 amino acids. CDR1 and CDR2 (germline): MGHRA, YSYEKL. The CDR3 DNA follows: TGCGCCAGCAGCCACCCCGGACTAGCGGGTAACTCCTACGAGCAGTACTTC. Its protein is CASSHPGLAGNSYEQYF.

The J gene is TRBJ1-4, the V gene TRBV28, with 10 bases identical to TRBD1. The V gene end was trimmed by 10 bases and the J gene end by 6 bases; junction bases not matched to a gene: 5. CDR1 is MDHEN and CDR2 is SYDVKM in the germline V gene. The CDR3 is 13 residues long. CDR3 region: CATLGTGDEKLFF. The CDR3 nucleotides are TGTGCCACCCTCGGGACAGGGGATGAAAAACTGTTTTTT.